This T cell receptor beta chain appears in the sequencing data of a study of spatial heterogeneity in lung cancer. Whole-study context: Untreated early-stage non-small cell lung cancer patients, 70 to 85 in total, were the donors. Researchers sequenced follow-up PBMC samples if they had them, and these came a median of roughly two years after resection. Each distinct TCR and UMI combination averaged more than ten appearances in raw reads.

TCRdb reprocessed the 5' RACE reads with MiXCR, giving one entry per CDR3 protein. The profile shows nearly 95,000 distinct CDR3 sequences, roughly a fifth of them singletons. Germline V gene lookup returns CDR1 SEHNR and CDR2 FQNEAQ (reference sequence). V gave up 5 bases and J gave up 2 bases; unmatched junction bases: 8. The CDR3 sequence is 16 residues long. This clonotype was seen many times. Noted time point: blood at routine non-recurrence follow-up after resection. Sequencing of whole RNA from tumor, nontumor lung or frozen PBMC involved no sorting. The sequencing used PBMCs, collected at follow-up. The chain combines TRBV7-9 with TRBJ2-7, with 11 positions matching TRBD2. The TCR was taken from a male donor with early-stage non-small cell lung cancer. CDR3 amino acids: CASSPLTSGVTYEQYF. The CDR3 DNA is TGTGCCAGCAGCCCCCTGACTAGCGGGGTAACCTACGAGCAGTACTTC.